Listed below are T cell receptor beta chains from one sample, sequenced in a study of blood T cell repertoires in COVID-19. Profiled with immunoSEQ multiplex PCR; TCRdb holds only in-frame clones, not every one. The table has some 49,000 clones, about nine tenths seen once. Sequences were obtained from peripheral blood. The receptor set was obtained from a man aged 65-85 years with active COVID-19. Each CDR3 is given with its conserved first and last residue.

j_call v_call cdr3_aa
TRBJ2-3 TRBV24-1 CATSEVSWSGGTDTQYF
TRBJ2-7 TRBV3-1/TRBV3-2 CASSQAGRTDYEQYF
TRBJ1-2 TRBV27 CASSPEAPGTGYNYGYTF
TRBJ2-2 TRBV11-2 CASSLTTGELFF
TRBJ1-1 TRBV30 CAWSRTGSGNTEAFF
TRBJ2-3 TRBV28 CASSSTGPSTDTQYF
TRBJ1-4 TRBV20-1 CSAVSSEKLFF
TRBJ1-5 TRBV6-2/TRBV6-3 CASSYNSGGNQPQHF
TRBJ1-6 TRBV1 CTSSTTGGSSYNSPLHF
TRBJ1-3 TRBV4-1 CASSQGHSGNTIYF
TRBJ2-7 TRBV9 CASSVGGRSYEQYF
TRBJ1-1 TRBV6-5 CASRGGTEAFF
TRBJ1-4 TRBV28 CASSYYEKLFF
TRBJ1-2 TRBV5-1 CASSRDILGGYTF
TRBJ1-5 TRBV2 CASRAAELSNQPQHF
TRBJ2-3 TRBV11-3 CASSTRLAGAPRSRDTQYF
TRBJ2-1 TRBV6-5 CASSYELAGGNNEQFF
TRBJ1-2 TRBV28 CASSLWPGSTYGYTF
TRBJ2-7 TRBV19 CASSSGAHEQYF
TRBJ2-2 TRBV5-1 CASNRDRGLAGELFF
TRBJ2-1 TRBV28 CASSLRGQGSYNEQFF
TRBJ1-1 TRBV11-2 CASSPGIRRANTEAFF
TRBJ1-2 TRBV24-1 CAHQLPGTEYGYTF
TRBJ2-7 TRBV27 CASSLRPYEQYF
TRBJ1-4 TRBV19 CASSKGGTNFGEKLFF
TRBJ1-3 TRBV2 CASRTGASGNTIYF
TRBJ1-1 TRBV19 CASSIAALVLVSTEAFF
TRBJ2-6 TRBV24-1 CATSDLETGKTVLTF
TRBJ2-1 TRBV27 CASSPARGGGLQNEQFF
TRBJ2-7 TRBV4-3 CASSHPGGDRPLLSSYEQYF
TRBJ2-2 TRBV18 CASPGTSGRQNTGELFF
TRBJ1-1 TRBV11-3 CASSQNRGPAFF
TRBJ2-3 TRBV7-9 CASSLEALGVSTDTQYF
TRBJ2-3 TRBV7-9 CASSLRSRGTDPTDTQYF
TRBJ1-3 TRBV5-1 CASSSGQLWGSGNTIYF
TRBJ2-2 TRBV2 CASSEAKDGENTGELFF
TRBJ2-5 TRBV5-1 CASSLARGGRETQYF
TRBJ2-7 TRBV24-1 CATSVTGGSSYEQYF
TRBJ2-2 TRBV28 CASTGSGVTGELFF
TRBJ1-4 TRBV28 CASSPRGKRELFF
TRBJ2-1 TRBV7-2 CASSPEALAGVRDEQFF